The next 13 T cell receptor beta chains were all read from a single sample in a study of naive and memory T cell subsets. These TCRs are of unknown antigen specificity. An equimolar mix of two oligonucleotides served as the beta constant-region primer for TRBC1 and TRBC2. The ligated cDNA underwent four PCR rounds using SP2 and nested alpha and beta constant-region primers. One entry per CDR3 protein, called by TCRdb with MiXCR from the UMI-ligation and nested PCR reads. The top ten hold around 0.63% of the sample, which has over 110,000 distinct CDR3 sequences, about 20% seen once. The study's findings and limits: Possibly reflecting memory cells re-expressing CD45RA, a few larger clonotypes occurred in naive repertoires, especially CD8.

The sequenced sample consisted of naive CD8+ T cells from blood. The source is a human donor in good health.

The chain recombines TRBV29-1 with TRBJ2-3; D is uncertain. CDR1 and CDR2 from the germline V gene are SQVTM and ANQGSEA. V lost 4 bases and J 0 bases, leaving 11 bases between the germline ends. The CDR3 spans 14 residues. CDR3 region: CSVVRIDSTDTQYF. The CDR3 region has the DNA TGCAGCGTTGTTCGGATAGATAGCACAGATACGCAGTATTTT.

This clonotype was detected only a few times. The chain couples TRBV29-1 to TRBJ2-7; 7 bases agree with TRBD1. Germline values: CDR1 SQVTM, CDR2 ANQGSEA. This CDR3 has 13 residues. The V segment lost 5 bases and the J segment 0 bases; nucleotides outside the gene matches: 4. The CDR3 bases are TGCAGCGTTCTGACAGGGAGCTCCTACGAGCAGTACTTC. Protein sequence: CSVLTGSSYEQYF.

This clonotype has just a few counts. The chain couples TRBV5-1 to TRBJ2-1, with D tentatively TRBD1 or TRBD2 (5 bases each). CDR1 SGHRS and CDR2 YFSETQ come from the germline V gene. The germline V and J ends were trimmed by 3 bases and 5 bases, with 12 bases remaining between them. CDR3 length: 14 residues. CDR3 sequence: CASSSRDGHNEQFF. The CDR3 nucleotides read TGCGCCAGCAGCTCCCGGGACGGACACAATGAGCAGTTCTTC.

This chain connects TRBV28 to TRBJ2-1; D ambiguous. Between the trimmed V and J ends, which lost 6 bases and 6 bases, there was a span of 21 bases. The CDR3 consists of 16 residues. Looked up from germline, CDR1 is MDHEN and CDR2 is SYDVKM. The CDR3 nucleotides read TGTGCCAGCAGCACACCTCCGCGACTCGACTTCAATGAGCAGTTCTTC. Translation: CASSTPPRLDFNEQFF.

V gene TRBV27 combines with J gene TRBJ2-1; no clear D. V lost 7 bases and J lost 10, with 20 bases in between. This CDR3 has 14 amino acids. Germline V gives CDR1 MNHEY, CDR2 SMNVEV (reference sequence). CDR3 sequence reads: CASTKGFPTREQFF. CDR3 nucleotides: TGTGCCAGCACTAAGGGATTCCCTACTCGGGAGCAGTTCTTC.

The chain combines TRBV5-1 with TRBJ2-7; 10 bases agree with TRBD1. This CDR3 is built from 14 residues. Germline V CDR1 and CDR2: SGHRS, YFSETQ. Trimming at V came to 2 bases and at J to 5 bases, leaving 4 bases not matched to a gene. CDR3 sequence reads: CASSFGTGVNEQYF. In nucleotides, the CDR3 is TGCGCCAGCAGCTTCGGGACAGGGGTCAACGAGCAGTACTTC.

For the CDR3, the DNA is TGTGCCATCAGTGACCCTGATCGGACAGGGCAGGATTGGAACACTGAAGCTTTCTTT. Protein product: CAISDPDRTGQDWNTEAFF. V gene TRBV10-3 combines with J gene TRBJ1-1, with 8 bases lining up with TRBD1. Trimming cost V 3 bases and J 1 base; bases outside gene matches: 16. The CDR3 extends over 19 amino acids. The germline CDR1 and CDR2 sequences are ENHRY and SYGVKD.

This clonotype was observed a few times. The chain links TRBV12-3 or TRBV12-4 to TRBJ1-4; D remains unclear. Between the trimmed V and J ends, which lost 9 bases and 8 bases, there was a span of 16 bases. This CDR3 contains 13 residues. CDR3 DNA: TGTGCCAGTAGCCCCGTCGTTTCGGAAAAACTGTTTTTT. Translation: CASSPVVSEKLFF.

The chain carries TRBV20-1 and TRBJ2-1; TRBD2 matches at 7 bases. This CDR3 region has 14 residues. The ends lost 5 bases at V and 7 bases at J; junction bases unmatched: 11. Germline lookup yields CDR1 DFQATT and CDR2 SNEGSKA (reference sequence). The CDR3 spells CSARGEWSENEQFF. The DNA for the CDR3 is TGCAGTGCTCGGGGGGAGTGGTCCGAGAATGAGCAGTTCTTC.

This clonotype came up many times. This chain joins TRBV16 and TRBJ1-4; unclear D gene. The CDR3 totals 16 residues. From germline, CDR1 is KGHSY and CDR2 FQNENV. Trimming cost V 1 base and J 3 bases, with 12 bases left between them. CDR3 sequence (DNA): TGTGCCAGCAGCCAATATCGGACGGATGCTAATGAAAAACTGTTTTTT. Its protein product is CASSQYRTDANEKLFF. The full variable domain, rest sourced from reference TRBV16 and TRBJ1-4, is GEEVAQTPKHLVRGEGQKAKLYCAPIKGHSYVFWYQQVLKNEFKFLISFQNENVFDETGMPKERFSAKCLPNSPCSLEIQATKLEDSAVYFCASSQYRTDANEKLFFGSGTQLSVL.

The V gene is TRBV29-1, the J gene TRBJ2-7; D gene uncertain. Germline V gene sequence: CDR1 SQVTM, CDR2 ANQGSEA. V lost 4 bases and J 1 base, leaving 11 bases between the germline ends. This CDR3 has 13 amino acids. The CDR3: CSVVAEASYEQYF. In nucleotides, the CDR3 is TGCAGCGTTGTGGCAGAAGCGTCCTACGAGCAGTACTTC.

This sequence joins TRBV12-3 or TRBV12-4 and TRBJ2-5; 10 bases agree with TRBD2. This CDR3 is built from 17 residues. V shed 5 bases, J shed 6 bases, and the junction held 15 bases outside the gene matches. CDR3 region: CASSQDSSGRRGKTQYF. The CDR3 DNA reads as TGTGCCAGCAGTCAGGATTCTAGCGGGAGAAGGGGAAAGACCCAGTACTTC.

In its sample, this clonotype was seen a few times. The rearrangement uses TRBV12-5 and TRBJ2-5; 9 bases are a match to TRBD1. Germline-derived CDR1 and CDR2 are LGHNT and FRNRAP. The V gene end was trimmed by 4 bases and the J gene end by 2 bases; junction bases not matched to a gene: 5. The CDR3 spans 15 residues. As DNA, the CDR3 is TGTGCTAGTGGTTCACCCGGGACAGGGCAAGAGACCCAGTACTTC. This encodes CASGSPGTGQETQYF.